A single T cell receptor beta chain is shown here with its context. As yet, its antigen is unknown. Original methodology: Quality scores were absent from the junction-only immunoSEQ sequences, so filtering differed. Assay used: immunoSEQ multiplex PCR; TCRdb lists only in-frame clones, some missing. Clone size and the V and J calls come from that table; the DNA yielded D and trimming. The sample yields 2 million to 2.5 million clones, 85% to 95% seen once. The data derive from a study of shared clonotypes between healthy human individuals. Study-wide results and caveats: Naive subsets, compared against memory subsets, generally had larger estimated richness values.

The J segment lost 3 bases and the V segment lost 4 bases, leaving 4 bases of the junction unmatched. Germline-derived CDR1 and CDR2 are SGHTA and FQGNSA. CDR3 length: 15 amino acids. The receptor's source is a man in his late teens or twenties in good health. Some clones in this sample may be carry-over from other donors' samples. This sequence joins TRBV7-2 and TRBJ2-3; the match to TRBD1 covers 10 bases. The sample taken for sequencing was naive CD4+ T cells from PBMCs. Sample subset: CD45RA+ positively selected. The CDR3 bases are TGTGCCAGCAGCTCCCGGACAGGGGGAACAGATACGCAGTATTTT. It specifies CASSSRTGGTDTQYF.